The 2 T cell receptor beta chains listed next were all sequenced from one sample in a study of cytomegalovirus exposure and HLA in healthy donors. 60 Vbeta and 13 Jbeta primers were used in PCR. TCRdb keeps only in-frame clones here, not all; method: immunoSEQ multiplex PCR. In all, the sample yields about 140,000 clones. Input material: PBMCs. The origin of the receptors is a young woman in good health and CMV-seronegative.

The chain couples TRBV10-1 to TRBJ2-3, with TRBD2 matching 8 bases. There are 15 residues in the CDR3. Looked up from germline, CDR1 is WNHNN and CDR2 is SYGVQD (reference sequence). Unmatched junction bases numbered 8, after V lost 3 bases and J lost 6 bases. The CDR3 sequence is CASSDPGGPTDTQYF. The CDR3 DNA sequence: TGCGCCAGCAGTGATCCGGGAGGGCCTACGGATACGCAGTATTTT.

CDR3 loop: CASSPPLGSGKSYNEQFF. The CDR3 DNA reads TGTGCCAGCTCACCACCCTTGGGCAGCGGGAAGTCCTACAATGAGCAGTTCTTC. V and J are TRBV18 and TRBJ2-1, with 7 bases lining up with TRBD2. CDR3 length equals 18 residues. Germline V lookup: CDR1 KGHSH, CDR2 LQKENI. With 0 bases clipped from V and 1 base from J, the junction kept 9 bases outside the gene matches.